The sequence of this T cell receptor beta chain was determined in a study of blood T cell repertoires in COVID-19. The table came from immunoSEQ multiplex PCR; TCRdb's copy has only in-frame clones and leaves some out. The repertoire holds approximately 470,000 clones, with around 85% as singletons. Sequencing input: peripheral blood. The receptor was isolated from a human donor in a cohort sampled during active COVID-19.

CDR3 bases: TGCGCCAGCAGCCCGGACAGGGCGTACACTGAAGCTTTCTTT. Translating it yields CASSPDRAYTEAFF. The rearrangement links TRBV5-1 to TRBJ1-1, with TRBD1 matching 8 bases. J lost 3 bases, V lost 4 bases, and 5 bases had no gene match. This CDR3 spans 14 amino acids. Per the germline V gene, CDR1 is SGHRS and CDR2 is YFSETQ.